Included here is one TCR beta chain sequence, with context. Germline V gene sequence: CDR1 SNHLY, CDR2 FYNNEI. The CDR3 has 14 residues. Trimming took 8 bases from V and 1 from J, leaving 12 bases between them. This record belongs to a study of blood T cell repertoires in COVID-19. The protocol was immunoSEQ multiplex PCR, while the TCRdb copy is restricted to in-frame clones and leaves out a portion. The sample shows under 300,000 clones, 70% to 90% of them seen only once. Seattle's enrolled individuals joined amid active infection and were then monitored longitudinally. This chain links TRBV2 with TRBJ2-1; tentative D call: TRBD2 (6 bases). Sequencing was performed on peripheral blood. This receptor was taken from a woman aged 70 to 79 with COVID-19, enrolled during active disease. CDR3: CASGLTRSYNEQFF. DNA for the CDR3: TGTGCCAGCGGACTGACTAGGTCCTACAATGAGCAGTTCTTC.